This is a list of T cell receptor beta chains from one sample in a study of beta chain features in type 1 diabetes. Sequencing used immunoSEQ multiplex PCR; TCRdb keeps in-frame clones, though not all of them. The sample carries roughly 230,000 clones, over 9.5% recorded once. The material sequenced was naive CD4+ T cells from blood. These receptors were taken from a young woman in good health. Each CDR3 is given with its conserved first and last residue. The D gene is left open where the match is weak. Expanded clones are given a class, and other clones once, few, many or no size at all.

size	J	D	V	DNA	CDR3
few	TRBJ2-7	.	TRBV29-1	TGCAGCGTTGCTCCCGCAGGGGCGCATCACGAGCAGTACTTC	CSVAPAGAHHEQYF
few	TRBJ2-5	TRBD2	TRBV9	TGTGCCAGCAGTGCGGGACTAGTGGGGGCCTGGGGAGAGACCCAGTACTTC	CASSAGLVGAWGETQYF
few	TRBJ1-2	.	TRBV4-2	TGTGCCAGCAGCCAAGATAGACAGTCAAACTATGGCTACACCTTC	CASSQDRQSNYGYTF
few	TRBJ1-6	.	TRBV5-1	TGCGCCAGCAGCTTGGCCGGGAAGGATAATTCACCCCTCCACTTT	CASSLAGKDNSPLHF
.	TRBJ1-1	TRBD1	TRBV15	TGTGCCACCAGCAGAGAAGGGACAGGGGGCACTGAAGCTTTCTTT	CATSREGTGGTEAFF
few	TRBJ1-1	TRBD1	TRBV7-3	TGTGCCAGCAGCTTAACGAATCCGGGACAGGACTACACTGAAGCTTTCTTT	CASSLTNPGQDYTEAFF
few	TRBJ1-2	TRBD1	TRBV6-1	TGTGCCAGCAGTTTGAGGGGGCTCTACTATGGCTACACCTTC	CASSLRGLYYGYTF
few	TRBJ1-2	.	TRBV7-9	TGTGCCAGCAGCTTAGTGGACATCCAATCCTTCTTC	CASSLVDIQSFF
few	TRBJ1-5	TRBD1	TRBV7-9	TGTGCCAGCAGCTTAGGGACAGGGAGTAGCAATCAGCCCCAGCATTTT	CASSLGTGSSNQPQHF
once	TRBJ2-7	TRBD1	TRBV6-5	TGTGCCAGCAGTTACAGGACAGGGGCTTCCTACGAGCAGTACTTC	CASSYRTGASYEQYF
few	TRBJ2-3	TRBD2	TRBV30	TGTGCCTGGAGTAGGCTAGCGGGAGTCTCAGATACGCAGTATTTT	CAWSRLAGVSDTQYF
.	TRBJ1-1	TRBD1	TRBV6-1	TGTGCCAGCAGACCGGGACAGACGAACACTGAAGCTTTCTTT	CASRPGQTNTEAFF
few	TRBJ2-2	TRBD2	TRBV30	TGTGCCTGGAGTATACTAGCGGGAGGGGCCGGGGAGCTGTTTTTT	CAWSILAGGAGELFF
few	TRBJ1-1	.	TRBV30	TGTGCCTGGAGTCGGACAGAGACTGAAGCTTTCTTT	CAWSRTETEAFF
few	TRBJ1-1	.	TRBV5-1	TGCGCCAGCAGCTTGGATGTCAGGAACACTGAAGCTTTCTTT	CASSLDVRNTEAFF
.	TRBJ1-2	.	TRBV30	TGTGCCTGGAGTGTATGGAAAGCGTCTAACTATGGCTACACCTTC	CAWSVWKASNYGYTF
.	TRBJ2-5	TRBD2	TRBV30	TGTGCCTGGACCCACGGAGGGACTAGTGGGACCCAGTACTTC	CAWTHGGTSGTQYF
.	TRBJ2-1	.	TRBV25-1	TGTGCCAGCAGTGGCTGGCAGGGGCGCTCCTACAATGAGCAGTTCTTC	CASSGWQGRSYNEQFF
few	TRBJ1-4	TRBD1	TRBV4-2	TGTGCCAGCATTGACAGGGGCGCGGCTAATGAAAAACTGTTTTTT	CASIDRGAANEKLFF
.	TRBJ2-7	TRBD2	TRBV5-6	TGTGCCAGCAGCTTGGTCGGGAGGGGTGCGAACGAGCAGTACTTC	CASSLVGRGANEQYF
.	TRBJ2-5	.	TRBV6-5	TGTGCCAGCAGTTACGGAATGACACCGAACCAAGAGACCCAGTACTTC	CASSYGMTPNQETQYF
.	TRBJ2-1	TRBD2	TRBV5-1	TGCGCCAGCAGCTCGGGACTAGCGGGAGGGAATGAGCAGTTCTTC	CASSSGLAGGNEQFF
.	TRBJ2-7	.	TRBV5-1	TGCGCCAGTTCGGGACTCGATGACGAGCAGTACTTC	CASSGLDDEQYF
few	TRBJ2-5	.	TRBV15	TGTGCCACCAGCAGAGATCAGGCACAAGAGACCCAGTACTTC	CATSRDQAQETQYF
.	TRBJ2-7	.	TRBV5-4	TGTGCCAGCAGCTTGGTGGGGACTTACGAGCAGTACTTC	CASSLVGTYEQYF
.	TRBJ2-5	.	TRBV6-1	TGTGCCAGCGAGAGATTGTACCAAGAGACCCAGTACTTC	CASERLYQETQYF
few	TRBJ2-5	TRBD1	TRBV13	TGTGCCAGCAGCTCCAGCAGGGGGCGCTTCGGAGAGACCCAGTACTTC	CASSSSRGRFGETQYF
few	TRBJ2-2	TRBD2	TRBV5-4	TGTGCCAGCAGCTTGGCCGGGACTAGTAACACCGGGGAGCTGTTTTTT	CASSLAGTSNTGELFF
.	TRBJ1-2	TRBD1	TRBV5-1	TGCGCCAGCAGCCTCCCGGAGGGGGCGGAGGGCTACACCTTC	CASSLPEGAEGYTF
few	TRBJ2-5	.	TRBV18	TGTGCCAGCTCACCTCTCAGGCACGAGACCCAGTACTTC	CASSPLRHETQYF
.	TRBJ2-5	TRBD1	TRBV7-9	TGTGCCAGCACCCAGTCGGGACAGGGCAAGGAGACCCAGTACTTC	CASTQSGQGKETQYF
few	TRBJ2-5	.	TRBV7-2	TGTGCCAGCAGCTTGGTAGGAGTGAACAAAGAGACCCAGTACTTC	CASSLVGVNKETQYF
.	TRBJ1-1	.	TRBV15	TGTGCCACCAGCAGATCCGGACCGGGACAAAAAAATGAAGCTTTCTTT	CATSRSGPGQKNEAFF
.	TRBJ1-4	TRBD1	TRBV11-2	TGTGCCAGCAGCCCGACAGGGGGCTTGGAAAAACTGTTTTTT	CASSPTGGLEKLFF
.	TRBJ1-5	TRBD1	TRBV6-6	TGTGCCAGCAGACGGACAGGGGGCGGCAATCAGCCCCAGCATTTT	CASRRTGGGNQPQHF
.	TRBJ2-7	TRBD1	TRBV5-1	TGCGCCAGCAGCTTGGAGAGGGGGCCCACCTACGAGCAGTACTTC	CASSLERGPTYEQYF
.	TRBJ1-5	TRBD1	TRBV11-2	TGTGCCAGCAGCCCGAGAACAGGGGTGGGATGGCCCCAGCATTTT	CASSPRTGVGWPQHF
few	TRBJ2-7	.	TRBV9	TGTGCCAGCAGCCTGGGCCTCAGCTCCTACGAGCAGTACTTC	CASSLGLSSYEQYF
.	TRBJ2-5	.	TRBV18	TGTGCCAGCTCACCTGGGGCGCTCCGAGAGACCCAGTACTTC	CASSPGALRETQYF
many	TRBJ1-3	TRBD1	TRBV7-2	TGTGCCAGCAGCTTAGCGTTGGACAGGGATTTGTATTTT	CASSLALDRDLYF
few	TRBJ2-3	TRBD2	TRBV10-3	TGTGCCATCAGTGAAGGCCTAGCGGGCACCCGCACAGATACGCAGTATTTT	CAISEGLAGTRTDTQYF
.	TRBJ2-2	TRBD1	TRBV4-1	TGCGCCAGCAGCCAAGAGACAGGGGCGGCGAACACCGGGGAGCTGTTTTTT	CASSQETGAANTGELFF
.	TRBJ2-5	TRBD1	TRBV5-1	TGCGCCAGCAGCTTGTTGAGGGGGCCGCGGGAGACCCAGTACTTC	CASSLLRGPRETQYF
few	TRBJ1-5	.	TRBV18	TGTGCCAGCTCACCACCTGGAGGAGCCATGAATCAGCCCCAGCATTTT	CASSPPGGAMNQPQHF
.	TRBJ1-1	.	TRBV30	TGTGCCTGGAGTCAGGCGGGGGGGAACACTGAAGCTTTCTTT	CAWSQAGGNTEAFF
few	TRBJ2-1	TRBD2	TRBV10-3	TGTGCCATCAGCCCTAGCGGGGGGCCGTACAATGAGCAGTTCTTC	CAISPSGGPYNEQFF
few	TRBJ1-3	.	TRBV7-9	TGTGCCAGCAGCTTAGCTATCTCTGGAAACACCATATATTTT	CASSLAISGNTIYF
few	TRBJ2-7	TRBD2	TRBV5-4	TGTGCCAGCGCGAGCGGGGGCGCCTACGAGCAGTACTTC	CASASGGAYEQYF
.	TRBJ2-5	TRBD2	TRBV2	TGTGCCAGCAGGCTAGCGGGGGGGCCCGTGGAGACCCAGTACTTC	CASRLAGGPVETQYF
few	TRBJ1-2	TRBD1	TRBV5-4	TGTGCCAGCAGCCCGACAGGGTATAGCTATGGCTACACCTTC	CASSPTGYSYGYTF
few	TRBJ2-2	.	TRBV19	TGTGCCAGTAGTATCGGACTTGGGGAGCTGTTTTTT	CASSIGLGELFF
.	TRBJ2-5	.	TRBV5-1	TGCGCCAGCAGCTTGGACAAAGAGACCCAGTACTTC	CASSLDKETQYF
.	TRBJ1-4	.	TRBV6-5	TGTGCGTCCCATAGTCAGGGTGAAAAACTGTTTTTT	CASHSQGEKLFF
.	TRBJ1-1	.	TRBV30	TGTGCCTGGAGTCGACGAGGGAACACTGAAGCTTTCTTT	CAWSRRGNTEAFF
.	TRBJ1-4	.	TRBV14	TGTGCCAGCAGCCAAGGATCTGGACAGTATAATGAAAAACTGTTTTTT	CASSQGSGQYNEKLFF
.	TRBJ2-5	.	TRBV5-1	TGCGCCAGCAGCTTGAGGACAGAAATACAAGAGACCCAGTACTTC	CASSLRTEIQETQYF